The present entry profiles one T cell receptor (beta chain) with its context. This clone appeared a single time. What antigen it recognizes has not been identified. The sample holds no much larger clone one base away, and base qualities are not on file. The immunoSEQ Assay, a bias-controlled multiplex PCR, was used to amplify TCRbeta CDR3 regions from genomic DNA. Turning to the authors' computational methods: Within the assay, amplification of reference gene primers was used to estimate how many nucleated cells each sample contained. To quantify the absolute abundance of each unique TCRbeta CDR3 rearrangement, sequence reads were collapsed and filtered. For each sample, productive Simpson clonality was calculated as the square root of Simpson's diversity index over productive rearrangements. TCRdb holds this immuneACCESS table with in-frame rearrangements only. Some clones are missing; in checked studies, unresolved V genes explain under half, and the rest has no known cause. V, J and clone size were drawn from that table, and D and trimming were deduced from the DNA. This sample lists 300,000 to 400,000 clones; about 88% were detected once. The top ten constitute 1.2% of the sample.

Participants in the prospective study were enrolled through a virtual design, were aged roughly 18 to 95 years, and lived in approximately 24 United States geographic areas. Cohort assignment in the prospective study relied on participant-reported clinical history from a screening survey and a study questionnaire. ImmuneRACE Cohort 3 recovered participants were defined by two consecutive negative NP/OP PCR tests, healthcare professional clearance, or symptom resolution. In the prospective study, whole blood, serum and a nasopharyngeal or oropharyngeal swab were collected from each participant by mobile phlebotomists. Additional blood draws and questionnaires over a 2-month period could optionally be provided by prospective study participants. Before DNA extraction, blood samples from the prospective study were shipped at room temperature or frozen. From the germline V gene, CDR1 is SGDLS and CDR2 is YYNGEE. Trimming accounts for 4 bases at V and 5 bases at J, while the number of junction bases matched to no gene is 10. The CDR3 starts with the cysteine, ends with the phenylalanine, and has 15 residues. Just CDR3 DNA is preserved here, 45 bases in frame from base 1.

The sample originates from a study of blood T cell repertoires in COVID-19 (dated by TCRdb to 2018 to 2021). In the study overall: The collaborator samples originated in the United States, Italy and Spain and spanned the acute and convalescent phases of COVID-19. Subjects who had been exposed to COVID-19, were actively infected with it, or had recovered from it provided the deeply sampled blood TCRbeta repertoires that made up the dataset. HLA class I and class II types, where available, came from metadata supplied by the sample provider rather than from assay-based typing. The samples were drawn from the first 160 participants of the ongoing ImmuneRACE study and from roughly 1,300 subjects provided by 6 global collaborators. The material from the prospective study consisted of cDNA or gDNA derived from T cells, B-cell-depleted T cells, or PBMCs. A freely available public database, intended as a resource for researchers studying the immune response to SARS-CoV-2, is where the repertoires were released. The sample metadata nearly always contained a de-identified subject ID, COVID-19 status, age in years and sex.

Broader findings and caveats from the paper: The amount of clinical and demographic metadata varied by source and participant and was provided uncurated.

This clonotype was sampled from a young woman who had recovered from COVID-19. This chain joins TRBV9 to TRBJ1-2; 8 junctional bases match TRBD1. The material sequenced was PBMCs or T cells enriched from blood (not recorded which). Read as DNA, the sequence is TGTGCCAGCAGCCCCTCCGACAGGGGACTTTATGGCTACACCTTC. Translated, it gives CASSPSDRGLYGYTF.